What follows are 3 T cell receptor beta chains derived from one specimen sequenced in a study of OX40 agonist ivuxolimab in advanced cancers. Produced via immunoSEQ multiplex PCR; TCRdb's table is partial and in-frame only. The sample yields fewer than 80,000 clones, about 85% seen once. The sequenced sample was CD4+ or CD8+ T cells sorted from blood, obtained in a trial of the OX40 agonist ivuxolimab. The receptors were gathered from an adult with an advanced solid tumor such as melanoma, head and neck, liver or kidney cancer.

CDR3 loop: CASIPSGGGGEQFF. CDR3 bases: TGTGCCAGCATCCCTAGCGGGGGGGGCGGTGAGCAGTTCTTC. The chain carries TRBV25-1 and TRBJ2-1, with 12 bases matching TRBD2. Germline V lookup: CDR1 MGHDK, CDR2 SYGVNS. The CDR3 sequence is 14 residues long. Trimming removed 7 bases from V and 9 bases from J; junction bases left unmatched: 7.

The rearrangement uses TRBV10-2 and TRBJ2-1; 11 bases are shared with TRBD2. Germline CDR1 is WSHSY and CDR2 is SAAADI. V lost 6 bases to trimming and J lost 4 bases; unmatched junction nucleotides: 8. The CDR3 has 16 amino acids. DNA for the CDR3: TGCGCCAGCAGCGCTAGTAGCGGGGGGGGGTACAATGAGCAGTTCTTC. As protein: CASSASSGGGYNEQFF.

This chain connects TRBV7-8 to TRBJ1-2; D is possibly TRBD1 (5 bases). Germline CDR1 SGHVS, CDR2 FQNEAQ. The CDR3 sequence is 15 residues long. Trimming left V 4 bases short and J 4 bases short, with 16 bases between. CDR3: CASSSGGWRVYGYTF. The CDR3 region has the DNA TGTGCCAGCAGCTCGGGGGGTTGGAGGGTCTATGGCTACACCTTC. The variable domain in full, completed from reference TRBV7-8 and TRBJ1-2, reads GAGVSQSPRYKVAKRGQDVALRCDPISGHVSLFWYQQALGQGPEFLTYFQNEAQLDKSGLPSDRFFAERPEGSVSTLKIQRTQQEDSAVYLCASSSGGWRVYGYTFGSGTRLTVV.